This TCR beta chain was identified in a study of tumour-infiltrating T cells in Burkitt lymphoma. V was clipped by 8 bases and J by 7 bases, with 14 bases between them. CDR3 size: 12 residues. Germline loops: CDR1 WSHSY, CDR2 SAAADI. Assay: immunoSEQ multiplex PCR; the TCRdb copy retains only in-frame clones and omits some. Of some 13,000 clones listed, more than 70% are singletons. Material: tumor tissue. The chain joins TRBV10-2 to TRBJ1-2, with D tentatively TRBD1 (5 bases). This receptor was taken from a human donor with diffuse large B-cell lymphoma. The CDR3 DNA reads as TGCGCCAGCTCTGACGGGGCGGGTGGCTACACCTTC. Amino acids: CASSDGAGGYTF.